This T cell receptor beta chain derives from a study of blood T cells in healthy people across ages. Then a second PCR, running about 6 to 11 cycles, was carried out with a sample-barcoded 5' primer and a J-beta primer mix. TCRdb redid the calling of the 5' RACE reads with MiXCR, one entry per CDR3 protein. The sample contains roughly 1.5 million distinct CDR3 sequences, roughly 43% of which appear only once. V dropped 1 base and J dropped 1 base, with 10 bases sitting between them. Looked up from germline, CDR1 is LGHNA and CDR2 is YSLEER. The CDR3 runs 15 residues. Sequencing was done on a sample of blood. This sequence originates from a young woman in good health. The gene calls are TRBV4-3 and TRBJ1-1; D uncertain. The CDR3 protein is CASSQGWARNTEAFF. CDR3 sequence (DNA): TGCGCCAGCAGCCAAGGGTGGGCCCGGAACACTGAAGCTTTCTTT.